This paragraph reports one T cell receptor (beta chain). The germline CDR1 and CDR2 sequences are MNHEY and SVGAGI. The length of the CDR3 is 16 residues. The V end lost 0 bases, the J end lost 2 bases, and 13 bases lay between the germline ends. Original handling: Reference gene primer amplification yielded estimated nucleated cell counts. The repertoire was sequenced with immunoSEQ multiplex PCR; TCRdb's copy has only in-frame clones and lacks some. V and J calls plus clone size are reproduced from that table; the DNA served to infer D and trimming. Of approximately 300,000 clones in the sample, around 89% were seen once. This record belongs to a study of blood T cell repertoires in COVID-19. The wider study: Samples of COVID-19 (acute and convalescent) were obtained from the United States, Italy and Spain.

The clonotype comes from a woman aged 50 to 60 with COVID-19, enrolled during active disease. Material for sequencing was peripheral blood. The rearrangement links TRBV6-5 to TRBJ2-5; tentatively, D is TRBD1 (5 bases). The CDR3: CASSYSTAIDQETQYF. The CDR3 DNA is TGTGCCAGCAGTTACTCGACAGCGATCGATCAAGAGACCCAGTACTTC.